This note documents a single TCR beta chain sequence. Its antigen remains unknown. The data are from a study of T cell responses to AZD1222 COVID-19 vaccine. Study conclusions and caveats: The sample set comprised mostly white British donors with more females, and clonal diversity was possibly underestimated. It was only a handful of AZD1222 recipients who were seropositive at baseline.

The table came from immunoSEQ multiplex PCR; TCRdb's copy has only in-frame clones and leaves some out. The sample has 150,000 to 180,000 clones; roughly nine tenths are singletons. The CDR3 is 10 amino acids. V was clipped by 7 bases and J by 10 bases, with 11 bases between them. CDR1 and CDR2 from the germline V gene are SQVTM and ANQGSEA. This receptor was taken from an adult in good health. Sequenced material: peripheral blood, taken on day 0 of MenACWY control vaccination. The rearrangement joins TRBV29-1 to TRBJ2-1; D is tentatively TRBD1 or TRBD2 (5 bases each). The DNA for the CDR3 is TGCAGCGCCGTATGGGGGGAGCAGTTCTTC. It codes for CSAVWGEQFF.